These T cell receptor beta chains were read from a single sample in a study of early T cells in non-severe SARS-CoV-2 infection. TCRdb re-called the 5' RACE reads through MiXCR, storing one row per CDR3 protein. The data show about 33,000 distinct CDR3 sequences, 5% to 6% seen once. The sample consisted of whole blood. The source of these receptors is an adult who was a healthcare worker with PCR-confirmed SARS-CoV-2 infection or an uninfected control (not recorded which). Both conserved end residues are part of each CDR3. D genes are given only for firm matches. Clone size is given for some rows only: seen once, a few or many times, or a class if the clone is expanded.

>TRBD1|TRBJ2-3|few|TRBV6-4
CASSRSGQGADTQYF
TGTGCCAGCAGCCGTTCGGGACAGGGGGCAGATACGCAGTATTTT
>NA|TRBJ1-6|many|TRBV18
CASSPPSYNSPLHF
TGTGCCAGCTCACCGCCCTCCTATAATTCACCCCTCCACTTT
>NA|TRBJ2-7|few|TRBV7-2
CASGLLPGTYEQYF
TGTGCCAGCGGACTGCTTCCGGGCACCTACGAGCAGTACTTC
>TRBD2|TRBJ2-5|many|TRBV6-2/TRBV6-3
CASSYILAGVQRGGETQYF
TGTGCCAGCAGTTACATCCTAGCGGGGGTTCAACGAGGAGGAGAGACCCAGTACTTC
>TRBD2|TRBJ2-2|NA|TRBV6-2/TRBV6-3
CASSSDVGLAGRNGELFF
TGTGCCAGCAGTTCAGATGTGGGACTAGCGGGGCGGAACGGGGAGCTGTTTTTT
>TRBD1|TRBJ2-1|NA|TRBV6-5
CASSSLGTGGYNEQFF
TGTGCCAGCAGTTCGTTGGGGACAGGGGGGTACAATGAGCAGTTCTTC
>NA|TRBJ2-7|few|TRBV20-1
CSARPHDYEQYF
TGCAGTGCCAGACCGCATGACTACGAGCAGTACTTC
>NA|TRBJ1-2|many|TRBV4-1
CASSQGPDSPEGYTF
TGCGCCAGCAGCCAAGGTCCGGACAGCCCGGAGGGCTACACCTTC
>NA|TRBJ2-7|many|TRBV6-1
CASSPQYEQYF
TGTGCCAGCAGTCCTCAGTACGAGCAGTACTTC
>NA|TRBJ2-3|many|TRBV7-2
CASSLEGTGAGGTQYF
TGTGCCAGCAGCTTAGAGGGAACAGGGGCGGGAGGTACGCAGTATTTT
>NA|TRBJ2-5|NA|TRBV27
CASSLISGSVETQYF
TGTGCCAGCAGTTTGATTTCAGGGTCCGTTGAGACCCAGTACTTC
>NA|TRBJ1-2|NA|TRBV11-2
CASSSLDRRGGYTF
TGTGCCAGCAGTTCTCTGGACCGACGAGGGGGCTACACCTTC
>NA|TRBJ2-1|few|TRBV2
CASSEDEGDSYNEQFF
TGTGCCAGCAGTGAAGACGAGGGGGACTCATACAATGAGCAGTTCTTC
>NA|TRBJ2-2|many|TRBV5-4
CASSLTQLATGELFF
TGTGCCAGCAGCCTAACCCAGCTAGCCACCGGAGAGCTGTTTTTT
>NA|TRBJ2-3|many|TRBV28
CASRGGLGSTDTQYF
TGTGCCAGCAGGGGCGGGCTAGGCAGCACAGATACGCAGTATTTT
>NA|TRBJ2-7|many|TRBV12-5
CASGRTAYYEQYF
TGTGCTAGTGGTCGGACAGCCTACTACGAGCAGTACTTC
>TRBD2|TRBJ2-7|few|TRBV5-1
CASSLITSDYEQYF
TGCGCCAGCAGCCTGATTACTAGCGACTACGAGCAGTACTTC